These T cell receptor beta chains were read from a single sample in a study of a mutant IDH1 vaccine in newly diagnosed glioma. TCRdb keeps only in-frame clones here, not all; method: immunoSEQ multiplex PCR. The data show about 94,000 clones, with 89% seen just once and over 0.7% held by the top ten. These receptors' targets are unknown. Sequenced material: PBMCs, taken from a glioma patient whose treatment included an IDH1 peptide vaccine. These receptors came from a woman between 50 and 59 years old with glioma. CDR3s include the opening cysteine and the closing phenylalanine or tryptophan. The order of the fields is V gene, clone size, J gene, D gene, CDR3 DNA, CDR3 protein. A D gene is named only where the DNA matches it firmly. Not all rows give a size; the values are once, few, many and, for expanded clones, a class.

TRBV5-4	few	TRBJ2-7	-	TGTGCCAGCAGGCTAGGAGGGAGCGTGGGCGAGCAGTACTTC	CASRLGGSVGEQYF
TRBV6-6	-	TRBJ1-1	-	TGTGCCAGCATTCTGGGGGGCACAGGGAGCACTGAAGCTTTCTTT	CASILGGTGSTEAFF
TRBV5-4	-	TRBJ2-7	TRBD1	TGTGCCAGCAGCTGGTGGGGACAGGGGATATCCTACGAGCAGTACTTC	CASSWWGQGISYEQYF
TRBV19	-	TRBJ2-1	TRBD1	TGTGCCAGTAGTGATCCGGGACAGGGTACGGCCTACAATGAGCAGTTCTTC	CASSDPGQGTAYNEQFF
TRBV10-3	few	TRBJ2-2	TRBD2	TGTGCCATCAGTACCGGGAGGGGCACCGGGGAGCTGTTTTTT	CAISTGRGTGELFF
TRBV7-9	-	TRBJ2-7	-	TGTGCCAGCAGCCGGACCACAGGGTTTAAGTACGAGCAGTACTTC	CASSRTTGFKYEQYF
TRBV12-5	once	TRBJ2-1	TRBD2	TGTGCTAGTGGGCAGACTAGCGGGAGGGCCAGTCGCCACAATGAGCAGTTCTTC	CASGQTSGRASRHNEQFF
TRBV14	-	TRBJ1-6	-	TGTGCCAGCAGCCAAGGTCCCTTCGGGTATTCACCCCTCCACTTT	CASSQGPFGYSPLHF
TRBV7-7	-	TRBJ2-1	TRBD2	TGTGCTAGCAGCTTAGCGGGACTAGCGGCATACAATGAGCAGTTCTTC	CASSLAGLAAYNEQFF
TRBV5-1	-	TRBJ1-4	TRBD1	TGCGCCAGCAGCGACCGGGACAGGGGGCACGAAAAACTGTTTTTT	CASSDRDRGHEKLFF
TRBV11-3	-	TRBJ2-5	-	TGTGCCAGCAGCTTAGTTATAGCCACGGAGACCCAGTACTTC	CASSLVIATETQYF
TRBV28	-	TRBJ1-2	-	TGTGCCAGCAGTTCCGACGGAAACGAAGAGGGCTACACCTTC	CASSSDGNEEGYTF
TRBV6-1	-	TRBJ2-4	-	TGTGCCAGCAGACCAACAGGGTTACAAAACATTCAGTACTTC	CASRPTGLQNIQYF
TRBV7-2	-	TRBJ1-1	-	TGTGCCAGCAGCCCCGGACACCTGGGGGGAGCTTTCTTT	CASSPGHLGGAFF
TRBV13	-	TRBJ2-7	-	TGTGCCAGCAGCCGCCCGGGGCCGGCCCAAGAGCAGTACTTC	CASSRPGPAQEQYF
TRBV5-1	-	TRBJ2-7	TRBD2	TGCGCCAGCAGCTCGACTAGCGGGAGCTACGAGCAGTACTTC	CASSSTSGSYEQYF